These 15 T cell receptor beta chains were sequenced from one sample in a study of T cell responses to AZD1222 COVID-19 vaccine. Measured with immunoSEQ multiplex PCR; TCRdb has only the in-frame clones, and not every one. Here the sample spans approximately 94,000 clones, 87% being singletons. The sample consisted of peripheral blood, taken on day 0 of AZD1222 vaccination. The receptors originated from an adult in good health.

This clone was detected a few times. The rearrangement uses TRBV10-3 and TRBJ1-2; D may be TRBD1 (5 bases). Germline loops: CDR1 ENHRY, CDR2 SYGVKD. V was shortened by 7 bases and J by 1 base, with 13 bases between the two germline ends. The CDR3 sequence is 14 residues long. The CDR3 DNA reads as TGTGCCATCAATCCAGGAGGGGTTAACTATGGCTACACCTTC. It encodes CAINPGGVNYGYTF.

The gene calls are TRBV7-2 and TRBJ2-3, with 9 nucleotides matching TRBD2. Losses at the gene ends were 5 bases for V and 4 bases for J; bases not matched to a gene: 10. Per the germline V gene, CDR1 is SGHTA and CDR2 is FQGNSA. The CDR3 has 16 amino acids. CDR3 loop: CASSLDSGSGADTQYF. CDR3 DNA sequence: TGTGCCAGCAGCCTTGATAGCGGGAGTGGGGCAGATACGCAGTATTTT.

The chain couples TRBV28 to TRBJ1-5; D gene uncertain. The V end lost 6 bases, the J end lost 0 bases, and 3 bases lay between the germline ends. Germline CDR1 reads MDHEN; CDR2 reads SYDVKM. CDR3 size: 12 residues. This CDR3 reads CASRYSNQPQHF. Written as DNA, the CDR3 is TGTGCCAGCAGGTATAGCAATCAGCCCCAGCATTTT.

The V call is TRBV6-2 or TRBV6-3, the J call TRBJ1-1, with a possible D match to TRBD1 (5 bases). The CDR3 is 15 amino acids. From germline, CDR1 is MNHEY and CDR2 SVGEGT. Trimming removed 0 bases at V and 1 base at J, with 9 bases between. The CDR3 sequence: CASSYSGGANTEAFF. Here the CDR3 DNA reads TGTGCCAGCAGTTACTCCGGGGGAGCGAACACTGAAGCTTTCTTT.

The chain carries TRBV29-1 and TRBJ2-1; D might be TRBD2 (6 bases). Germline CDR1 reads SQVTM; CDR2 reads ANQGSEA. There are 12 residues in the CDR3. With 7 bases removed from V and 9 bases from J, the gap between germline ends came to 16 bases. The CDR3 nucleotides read TGCAGCGGACAACTAGCTAGGGGTGAGCAGTTCTTC. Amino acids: CSGQLARGEQFF.

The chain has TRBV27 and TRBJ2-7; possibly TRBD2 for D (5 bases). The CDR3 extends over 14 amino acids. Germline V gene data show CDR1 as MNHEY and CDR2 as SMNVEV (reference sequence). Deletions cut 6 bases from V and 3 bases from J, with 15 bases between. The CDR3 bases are TGTGCCAGCAGACGAGGGCCTGCAAACTACGAGCAGTACTTC. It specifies CASRRGPANYEQYF.

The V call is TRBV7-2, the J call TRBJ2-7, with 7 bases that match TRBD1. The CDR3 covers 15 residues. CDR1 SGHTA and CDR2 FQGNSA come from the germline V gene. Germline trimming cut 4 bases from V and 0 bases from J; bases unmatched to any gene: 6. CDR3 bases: TGTGCCAGCAGCTCCGGTGGGACAGACTCCTACGAGCAGTACTTC. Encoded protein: CASSSGGTDSYEQYF.

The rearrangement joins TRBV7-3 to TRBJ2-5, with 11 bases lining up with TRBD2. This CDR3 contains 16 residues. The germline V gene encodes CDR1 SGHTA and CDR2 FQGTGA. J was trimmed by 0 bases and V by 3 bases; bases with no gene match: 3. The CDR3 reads CASSFLAGGYQETQYF. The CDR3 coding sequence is TGTGCCAGCAGCTTCCTAGCGGGAGGCTACCAAGAGACCCAGTACTTC.

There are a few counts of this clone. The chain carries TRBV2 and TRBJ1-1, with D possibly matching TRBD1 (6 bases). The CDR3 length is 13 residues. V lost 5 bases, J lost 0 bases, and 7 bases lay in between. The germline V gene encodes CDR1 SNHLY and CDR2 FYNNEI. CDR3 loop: CASSWTVNTEAFF. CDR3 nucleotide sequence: TGTGCCAGCAGTTGGACAGTGAACACTGAAGCTTTCTTT. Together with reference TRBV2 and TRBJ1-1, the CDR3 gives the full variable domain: EPEVTQTPSHQVTQMGQEVILRCVPISNHLYFYWYRQILGQKVEFLVSFYNNEISEKSEIFDDQFSVERPDGSNFTLKIRSTKLEDSAMYFCASSWTVNTEAFFGQGTRLTVV.

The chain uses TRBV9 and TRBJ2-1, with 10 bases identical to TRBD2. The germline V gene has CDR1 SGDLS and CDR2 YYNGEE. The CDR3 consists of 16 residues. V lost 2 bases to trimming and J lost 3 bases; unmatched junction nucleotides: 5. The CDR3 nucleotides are TGTGCCAGCAGCGTCTTAGGACTAGCGGACTACAATGAGCAGTTCTTC. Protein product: CASSVLGLADYNEQFF.

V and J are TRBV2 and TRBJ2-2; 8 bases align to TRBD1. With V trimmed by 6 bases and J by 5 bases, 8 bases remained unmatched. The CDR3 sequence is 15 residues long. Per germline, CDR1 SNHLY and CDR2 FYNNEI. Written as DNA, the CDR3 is TGTGCCAGCAGCGGACAGGGTATGGGGACCGGGGAGCTGTTTTTT. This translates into CASSGQGMGTGELFF.

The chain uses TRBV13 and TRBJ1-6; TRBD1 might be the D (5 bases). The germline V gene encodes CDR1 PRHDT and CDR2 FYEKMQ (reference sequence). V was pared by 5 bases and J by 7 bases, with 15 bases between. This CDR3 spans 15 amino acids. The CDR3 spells CASSPGRGDNSPLHF. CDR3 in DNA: TGTGCCAGCAGCCCCGGGCGGGGCGACAATTCACCCCTCCACTTT. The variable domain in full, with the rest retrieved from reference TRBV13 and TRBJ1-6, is AAGVIQSPRHLIKEKRETATLKCYPIPRHDTVYWYQQGPGQDPQFLISFYEKMQSDKGSIPDRFSAQQFSDYHSELNMSSLELGDSALYFCASSPGRGDNSPLHFGNGTRLTVT.

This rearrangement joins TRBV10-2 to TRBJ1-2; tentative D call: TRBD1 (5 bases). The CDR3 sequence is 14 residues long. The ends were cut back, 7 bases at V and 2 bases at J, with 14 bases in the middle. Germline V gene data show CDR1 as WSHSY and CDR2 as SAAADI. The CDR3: CASTGGDGNYGYTF. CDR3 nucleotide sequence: TGCGCCAGCACCGGGGGAGACGGCAACTATGGCTACACCTTC.

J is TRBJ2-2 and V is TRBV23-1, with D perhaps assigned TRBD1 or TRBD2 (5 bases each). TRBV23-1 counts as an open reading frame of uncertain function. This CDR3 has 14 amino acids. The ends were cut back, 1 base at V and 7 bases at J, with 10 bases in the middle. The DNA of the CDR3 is TGCGCCAGCAGTCAATGGCCGGGGCGCGGGGAGCTGTTTTTT. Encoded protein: CASSQWPGRGELFF.

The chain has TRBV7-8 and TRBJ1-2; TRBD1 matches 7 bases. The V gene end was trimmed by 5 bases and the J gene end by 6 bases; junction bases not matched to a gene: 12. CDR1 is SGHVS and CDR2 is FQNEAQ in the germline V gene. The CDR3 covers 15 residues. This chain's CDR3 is CASSQRQGLSHGYTF. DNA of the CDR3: TGTGCCAGCAGCCAAAGACAGGGCCTCTCTCATGGCTACACCTTC.